Sequencing of this T cell receptor (beta chain) was carried out in a study of tumor and adjacent non-tumor tissue in lung cancer. On the study more broadly: Patients were aged roughly 31 to 76, around ten men and 4 to 6 women, stage I to III. On average, productive TCRbeta reads reached about 4.17 million per sample. Notes on the study in general: Normal lung showed higher cumulative top 100 clone frequency than tumor.

RNA was extracted from bulk tissue without any cell sorting. The normal lung tissue was taken more than 3 cm from the tumor edge. Donors were chemotherapy-naive, newly diagnosed lung cancer surgical patients in China, August–late 2014. The library came from three nested PCR rounds adapted from ARM-PCR protocols. MiXCR, applied by TCRdb to the multiplex PCR reads, yields one record per CDR3 protein. Of 90,000 to 110,000 distinct CDR3 sequences listed, about 64% were seen once; the top ten hold roughly 19%. To note about this clonotype: Its antigen remains unknown. One end of the junction fails to match germline, which may point to a read error.

The V gene's germline CDR1 is MNHEY and CDR2 SVGEGT. The CDR3 consists of 15 residues. Input material: distant non-tumor lung tissue. The chain couples TRBV6-2 or TRBV6-3 to TRBJ2-1; 9 bases match TRBD2. The sequence derives from a man in his 60s with non-small cell lung cancer. The CDR3 nucleotides are TGTGCCAGCAGTTACGCTAGCGGGGAGTATAATGAGCGGTTCTTC. It yields the protein CASSYASGEYNERFF.